This T cell receptor (beta chain) is from a study of shared clonotypes between healthy human individuals. Each subset's genomic DNA was shared equally among a number of immunoSEQ plates. Sorted-subset replicate PCRs used 150 to 200 ng DNA, about 30,000 T cell genomes. This table comes from immunoSEQ multiplex PCR, and its TCRdb copy is limited to in-frame clones, with some not included. The repertoire includes over a million clones, around three quarters of them detected once, and under 0.8% sits in the top ten. Trimming removed 7 bases from V and 4 bases from J, with 7 bases in between. Germline V CDR1 and CDR2: SNHLY, FYNNEI. The CDR3 has 11 residues. Details on this clone: Its matching antigen is unknown.

Study results and caveats: A generally larger estimated richness was seen in naive subsets than in memory subsets.

The V call is TRBV2, the J call TRBJ1-1; D is undetermined. The clonotype was recovered from a man aged 18 to 30 in good health. Some clones in this sample may be carry-over from other donors' samples. The sample was memory CD4+ T cells from PBMCs. Subset denoted: CD45RA-negative fraction. CDR3 nucleotide sequence: TGTGCCAGCACCAGTACCACTGAAGCTTTCTTT. It specifies CASTSTTEAFF.